This record concerns one T cell receptor (beta chain) sequence. The CDR3 length is 14 residues. The germline V gene encodes CDR1 SGHDT and CDR2 YYEEEE. These data belong to a study of T cells expressing NK-cell markers. About the research overall: Each TCR beta repertoire originated in sorted T cells that were CD3+CD56+NKG2C+, CD3+CD56+NKG2C- or CD3+CD56-NKG2C+. HCMV serostatus: seven of eight sequenced donors positive, one negative.

As the method of synthesis, 5'RACE template switching with UMIs yielded TCR beta cDNA. Following a re-call of the 5' RACE reads, TCRdb has one entry per CDR3 protein and lacks DNA. This sample contains about 260,000 distinct CDR3 sequences. The genes are TRBV5-6 and TRBJ2-3. The specimen sequenced was blood T cells: a sorted CD56 or NKG2C T cell subset, CD4+ or CD8+ T cells, or bulk PBMC T cells (not recorded which). This receptor was obtained from a young man in good health. The CDR3 loop reads CASSLEVGVGTQYF.